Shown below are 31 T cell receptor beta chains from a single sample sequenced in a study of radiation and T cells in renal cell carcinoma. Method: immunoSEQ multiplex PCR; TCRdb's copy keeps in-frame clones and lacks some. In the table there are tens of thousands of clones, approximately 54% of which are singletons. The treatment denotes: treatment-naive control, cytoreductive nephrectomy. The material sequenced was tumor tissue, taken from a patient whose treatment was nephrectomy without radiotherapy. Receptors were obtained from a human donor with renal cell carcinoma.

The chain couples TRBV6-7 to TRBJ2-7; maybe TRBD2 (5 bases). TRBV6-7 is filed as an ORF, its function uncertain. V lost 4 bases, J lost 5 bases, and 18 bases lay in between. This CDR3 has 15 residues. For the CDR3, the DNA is TGTGCCAGCAGTTTCCCCATCTGGGAGAGGCACGAGCAGTACTTC. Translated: CASSFPIWERHEQYF.

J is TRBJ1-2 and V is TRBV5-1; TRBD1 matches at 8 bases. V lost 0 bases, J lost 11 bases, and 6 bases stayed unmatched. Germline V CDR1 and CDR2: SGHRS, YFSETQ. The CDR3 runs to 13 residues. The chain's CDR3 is CASSLGQQGVYTF. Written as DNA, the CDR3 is TGCGCCAGCAGCTTGGGTCAACAGGGGGTTTACACCTTC.

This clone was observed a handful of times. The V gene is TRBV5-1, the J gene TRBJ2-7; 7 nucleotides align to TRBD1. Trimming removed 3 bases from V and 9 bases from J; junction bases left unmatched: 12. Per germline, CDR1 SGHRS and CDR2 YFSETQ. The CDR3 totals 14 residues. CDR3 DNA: TGCGCCAGCAGCTCTCGGGACAGCGACCCGAGGCAGTACTTC. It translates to CASSSRDSDPRQYF.

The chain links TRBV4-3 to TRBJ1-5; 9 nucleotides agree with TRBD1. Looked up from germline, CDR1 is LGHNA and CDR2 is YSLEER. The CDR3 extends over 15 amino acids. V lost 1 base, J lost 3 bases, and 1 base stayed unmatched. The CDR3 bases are TGCGCCAGCAGCCAAGGGACAGGGGTCAATCAGCCCCAGCATTTT. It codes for CASSQGTGVNQPQHF.

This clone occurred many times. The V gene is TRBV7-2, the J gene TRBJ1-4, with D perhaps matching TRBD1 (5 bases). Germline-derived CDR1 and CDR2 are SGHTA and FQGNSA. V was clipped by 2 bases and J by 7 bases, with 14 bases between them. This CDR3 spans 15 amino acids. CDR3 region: CASSLFSAGGEKLFF. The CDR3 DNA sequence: TGTGCCAGCAGCTTATTTTCCGCGGGGGGTGAAAAACTGTTTTTT.

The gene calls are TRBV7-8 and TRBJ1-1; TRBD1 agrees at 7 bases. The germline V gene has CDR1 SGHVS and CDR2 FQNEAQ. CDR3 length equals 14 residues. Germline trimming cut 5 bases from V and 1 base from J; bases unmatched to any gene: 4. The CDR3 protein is CASSTRQGNTEAFF. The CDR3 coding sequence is TGTGCCAGCAGCACCCGACAGGGGAACACTGAAGCTTTCTTT.

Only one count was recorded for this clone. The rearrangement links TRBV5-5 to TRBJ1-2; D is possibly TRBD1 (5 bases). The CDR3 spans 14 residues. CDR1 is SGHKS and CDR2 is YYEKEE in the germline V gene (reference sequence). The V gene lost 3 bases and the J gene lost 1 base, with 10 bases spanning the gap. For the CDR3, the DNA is TGTGCCAGCAGCTCGGGGACGTTTAACTATGGCTACACCTTC. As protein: CASSSGTFNYGYTF.

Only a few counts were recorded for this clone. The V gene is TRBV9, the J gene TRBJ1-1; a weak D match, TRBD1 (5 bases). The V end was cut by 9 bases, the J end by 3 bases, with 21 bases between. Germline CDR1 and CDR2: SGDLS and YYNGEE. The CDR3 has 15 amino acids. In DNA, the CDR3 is TGTGCCAACCAATTGGCCGGGGGAGCTGACACTGAAGCTTTCTTT. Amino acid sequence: CANQLAGGADTEAFF.

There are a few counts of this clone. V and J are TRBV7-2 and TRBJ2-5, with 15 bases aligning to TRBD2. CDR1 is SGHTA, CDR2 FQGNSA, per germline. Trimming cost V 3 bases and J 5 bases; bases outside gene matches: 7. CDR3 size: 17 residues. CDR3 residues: CASSLSGLAGGRETQYF. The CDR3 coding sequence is TGTGCCAGCAGCTTGTCGGGACTAGCGGGGGGCCGGGAGACCCAGTACTTC.

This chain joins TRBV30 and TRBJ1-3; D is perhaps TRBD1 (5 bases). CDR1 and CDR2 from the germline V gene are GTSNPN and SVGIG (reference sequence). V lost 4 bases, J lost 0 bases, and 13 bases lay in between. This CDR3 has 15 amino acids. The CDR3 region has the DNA TGTGCCTGGACCCCTGACAGATACTCTGGAAACACCATATATTTT. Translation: CAWTPDRYSGNTIYF.

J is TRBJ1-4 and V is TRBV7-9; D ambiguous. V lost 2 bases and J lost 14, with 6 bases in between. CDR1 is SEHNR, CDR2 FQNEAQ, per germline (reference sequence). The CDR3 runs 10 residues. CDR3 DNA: TGTGCCAGCAGCTTATCAGAGCTGTTTTTT. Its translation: CASSLSELFF.

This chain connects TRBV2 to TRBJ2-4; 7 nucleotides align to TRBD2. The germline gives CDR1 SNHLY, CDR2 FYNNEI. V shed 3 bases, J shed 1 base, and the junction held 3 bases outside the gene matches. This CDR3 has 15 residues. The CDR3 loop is CASSEGGVAKNIQYF. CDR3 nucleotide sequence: TGTGCCAGCAGTGAGGGAGGGGTGGCCAAAAACATTCAGTACTTC. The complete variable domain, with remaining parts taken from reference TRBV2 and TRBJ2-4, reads EPEVTQTPSHQVTQMGQEVILRCVPISNHLYFYWYRQILGQKVEFLVSFYNNEISEKSEIFDDQFSVERPDGSNFTLKIRSTKLEDSAMYFCASSEGGVAKNIQYFGAGTRLSVL.

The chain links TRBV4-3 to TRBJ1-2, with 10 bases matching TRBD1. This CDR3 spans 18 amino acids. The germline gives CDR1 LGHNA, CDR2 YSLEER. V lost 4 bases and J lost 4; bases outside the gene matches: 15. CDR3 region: CASSRTPGQGLVIYGYTF. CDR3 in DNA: TGCGCCAGCAGCCGAACCCCGGGACAGGGGCTGGTAATCTATGGCTACACCTTC.

The CDR3 loop reads CASSFSSAISYEQYF. The CDR3, as DNA: TGTGCCAGCAGCTTTAGCAGTGCCATCTCCTACGAGCAGTACTTC. V and J are TRBV11-1 and TRBJ2-7; D ambiguous. Germline V lookup: CDR1 SGHAT, CDR2 FQDESV (reference sequence). The CDR3 is made up of 15 amino acids. Trimming took 3 bases from V and 0 from J, leaving 12 bases between them.

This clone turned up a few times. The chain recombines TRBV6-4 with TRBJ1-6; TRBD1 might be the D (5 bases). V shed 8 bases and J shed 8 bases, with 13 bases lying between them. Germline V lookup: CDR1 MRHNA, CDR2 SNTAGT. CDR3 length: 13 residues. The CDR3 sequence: CASARVWDSPLHF. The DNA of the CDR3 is TGTGCCAGCGCCAGGGTATGGGATTCACCCCTCCACTTT.

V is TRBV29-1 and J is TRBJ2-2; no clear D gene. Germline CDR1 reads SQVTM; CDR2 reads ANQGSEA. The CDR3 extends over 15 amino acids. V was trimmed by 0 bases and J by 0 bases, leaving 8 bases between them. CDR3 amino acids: CSVEDGTPNTGELFF. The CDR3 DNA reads TGCAGCGTTGAAGATGGAACACCGAACACCGGGGAGCTGTTTTTT.

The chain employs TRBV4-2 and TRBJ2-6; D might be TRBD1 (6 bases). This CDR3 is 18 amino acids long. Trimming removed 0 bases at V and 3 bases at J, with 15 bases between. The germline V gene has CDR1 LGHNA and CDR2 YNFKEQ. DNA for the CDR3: TGTGCCAGCAGCCAAGACCCGGCAGGGGATGTTGGGGCCAACGTCCTGACTTTC. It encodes CASSQDPAGDVGANVLTF.

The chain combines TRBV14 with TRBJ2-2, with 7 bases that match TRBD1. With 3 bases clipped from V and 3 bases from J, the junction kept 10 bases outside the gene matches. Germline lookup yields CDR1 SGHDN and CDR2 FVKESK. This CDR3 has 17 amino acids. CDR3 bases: TGTGCCAGCAGCCAGCCCTGGAAGGGGGCGGACACCGGGGAGCTGTTTTTT. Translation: CASSQPWKGADTGELFF.

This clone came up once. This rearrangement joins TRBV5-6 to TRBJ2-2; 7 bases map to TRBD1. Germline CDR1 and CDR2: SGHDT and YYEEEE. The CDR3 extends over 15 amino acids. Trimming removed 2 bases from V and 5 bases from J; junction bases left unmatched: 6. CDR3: CASSFRDRKTGELFF. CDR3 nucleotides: TGTGCCAGCAGCTTCCGGGACAGAAAGACCGGGGAGCTGTTTTTT. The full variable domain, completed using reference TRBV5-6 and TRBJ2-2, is DAGVTQSPTHLIKTRGQQVTLRCSPKSGHDTVSWYQQALGQGPQFIFQYYEEEERQRGNFPDRFSGHQFPNYSSELNVNALLLGDSALYLCASSFRDRKTGELFFGEGSRLTVL.

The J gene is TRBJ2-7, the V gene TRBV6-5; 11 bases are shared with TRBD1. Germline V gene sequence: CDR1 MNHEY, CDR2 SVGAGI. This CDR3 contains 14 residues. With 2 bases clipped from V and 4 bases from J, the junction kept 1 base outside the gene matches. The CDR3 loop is CASSYGTGGYEQYF. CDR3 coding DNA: TGTGCCAGCAGTTACGGGACAGGGGGGTACGAGCAGTACTTC.

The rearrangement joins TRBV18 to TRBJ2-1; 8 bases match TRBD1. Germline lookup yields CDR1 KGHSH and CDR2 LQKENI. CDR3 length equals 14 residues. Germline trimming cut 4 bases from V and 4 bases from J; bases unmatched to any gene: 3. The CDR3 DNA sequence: TGTGCCAGCTCACTCGGACAGGGTTACAATGAGCAGTTCTTC. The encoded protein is CASSLGQGYNEQFF.

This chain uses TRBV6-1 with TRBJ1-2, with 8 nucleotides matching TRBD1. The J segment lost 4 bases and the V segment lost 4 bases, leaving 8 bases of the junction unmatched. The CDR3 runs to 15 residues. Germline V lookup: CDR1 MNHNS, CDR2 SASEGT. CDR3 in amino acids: CASSVPIGQGYGYTF. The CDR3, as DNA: TGTGCCAGCAGTGTTCCCATCGGACAGGGCTATGGCTACACCTTC.

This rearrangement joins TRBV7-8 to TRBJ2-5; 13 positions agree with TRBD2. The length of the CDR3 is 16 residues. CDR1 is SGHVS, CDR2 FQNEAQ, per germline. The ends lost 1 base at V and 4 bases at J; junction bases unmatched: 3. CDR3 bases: TGTGCCAGCAGCTTAGAGGGACTAGCGGGGTTAGAGACCCAGTACTTC. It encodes CASSLEGLAGLETQYF.

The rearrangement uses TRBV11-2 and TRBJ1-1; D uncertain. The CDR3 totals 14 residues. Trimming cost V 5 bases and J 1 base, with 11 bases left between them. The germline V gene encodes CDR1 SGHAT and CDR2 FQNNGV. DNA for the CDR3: TGTGCCAGCAGCCCCCTTTACCCGAACACTGAAGCTTTCTTT. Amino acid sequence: CASSPLYPNTEAFF.

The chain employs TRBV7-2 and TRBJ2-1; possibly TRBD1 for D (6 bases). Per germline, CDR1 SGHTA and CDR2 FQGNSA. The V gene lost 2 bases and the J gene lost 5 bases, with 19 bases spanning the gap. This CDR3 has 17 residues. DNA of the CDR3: TGTGCCAGCAGCTTAAGGGTCACAGGGAATCGGGACAATGAGCAGTTCTTC. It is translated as CASSLRVTGNRDNEQFF.

CDR3 sequence (DNA): TGTGCCAGCTCACCGGGACAGCAGAACACTGAAGCTTTCTTT. It encodes CASSPGQQNTEAFF. The genes are TRBV18 and TRBJ1-1, with TRBD1 matching over 7 bases. The CDR3 spans 14 residues. V dropped 3 bases and J dropped 1; count of bases not matched to a gene: 2. The V gene's germline CDR1 is KGHSH and CDR2 LQKENI.

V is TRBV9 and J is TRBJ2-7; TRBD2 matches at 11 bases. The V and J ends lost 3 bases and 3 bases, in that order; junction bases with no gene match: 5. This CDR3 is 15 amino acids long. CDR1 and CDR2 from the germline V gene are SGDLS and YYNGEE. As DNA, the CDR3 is TGTGCCAGCAGCGGAACTAGCGGGGGTAACTACGAGCAGTACTTC. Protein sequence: CASSGTSGGNYEQYF.

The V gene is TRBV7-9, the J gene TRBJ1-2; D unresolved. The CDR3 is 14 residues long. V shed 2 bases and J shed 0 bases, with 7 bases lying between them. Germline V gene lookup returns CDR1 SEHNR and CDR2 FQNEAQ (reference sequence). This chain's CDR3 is CASSLSLANYGYTF. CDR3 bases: TGTGCCAGCAGCTTATCCCTAGCTAACTATGGCTACACCTTC. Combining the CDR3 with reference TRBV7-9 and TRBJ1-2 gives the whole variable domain DTGVSQNPRHKITKRGQNVTFRCDPISEHNRLYWYRQTLGQGPEFLTYFQNEAQLEKSRLLSDRFSAERPKGSFSTLEIQRTEQGDSAMYLCASSLSLANYGYTFGSGTRLTVV.

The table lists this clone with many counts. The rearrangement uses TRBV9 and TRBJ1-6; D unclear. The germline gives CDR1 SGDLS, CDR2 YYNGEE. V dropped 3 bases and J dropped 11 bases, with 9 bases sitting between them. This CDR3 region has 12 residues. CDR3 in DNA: TGTGCCAGCAGCGGTGGGTTGCCACCCCTCCACTTT. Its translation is CASSGGLPPLHF.

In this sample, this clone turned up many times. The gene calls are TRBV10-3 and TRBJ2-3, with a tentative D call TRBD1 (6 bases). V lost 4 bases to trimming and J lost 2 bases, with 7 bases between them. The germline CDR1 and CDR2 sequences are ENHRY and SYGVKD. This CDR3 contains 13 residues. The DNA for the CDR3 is TGTGCCATCAGTGGGGACAACACAGATACGCAGTATTTT. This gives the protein CAISGDNTDTQYF.

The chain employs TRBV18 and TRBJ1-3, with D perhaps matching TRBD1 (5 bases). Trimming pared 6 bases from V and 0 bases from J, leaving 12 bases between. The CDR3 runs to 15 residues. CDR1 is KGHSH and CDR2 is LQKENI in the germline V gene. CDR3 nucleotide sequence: TGTGCCAGCTCGTCGACAGCGATCTCTGGAAACACCATATATTTT. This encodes CASSSTAISGNTIYF.